The 17 T cell receptor beta chains listed next were all sequenced from one sample in a study of blood T cells in healthy people across ages. A second PCR of about 6 to 11 cycles used a sample-barcoded 5' primer and a J-beta primer mix. TCRdb used MiXCR to reprocess the 5' RACE reads, holding one entry per CDR3 protein. This table has just under 750,000 distinct CDR3 sequences, roughly 20% appearing once. The sample comprised blood. The source is a man between 65 and 85 years old in good health.

This clonotype has a handful of counts. V usage is TRBV28 and J usage is TRBJ2-5; 7 bases map to TRBD1. CDR3 length equals 16 residues. Per the germline V gene, CDR1 is MDHEN and CDR2 is SYDVKM. Trimming took 6 bases from V and 2 from J; bases not matched to a gene: 12. Written as DNA, the CDR3 is TGTGCCAGCAGCCACAACGACCCGACAGGGCAAGAGACCCAGTACTTC. Protein: CASSHNDPTGQETQYF.

This clonotype was seen a few times. The CDR3 sequence: CASSQWGASYEQYF. The DNA of the CDR3 is TGTGCCAGCAGCCAGTGGGGCGCCTCCTACGAGCAGTACTTC. This chain links TRBV3-1 with TRBJ2-7; D may be TRBD1 (5 bases). The CDR3 runs 14 residues. CDR1 is LGHDT, CDR2 YNNKEL, per germline (reference sequence). Between the trimmed V and J ends, which lost 3 bases and 0 bases, there was a span of 9 bases.

The V call is TRBV6-2 or TRBV6-3, the J call TRBJ2-5; D gene uncertain. The DNA end lines up better with TRBJ2-7; the J call may be wrong. The CDR3 spans 12 residues. The germline V gene encodes CDR1 MNHEY and CDR2 SVGEGT. The CDR3: CASSKFTHEQYF. CDR3 coding DNA: TGTGCCAGCAGTAAGTTTACGCACGAGCAGTACTTC.

This clonotype has ten or more counts. The chain couples TRBV2 to TRBJ1-2; no firm D call. Trimming removed 6 bases from V and 2 bases from J, with 10 bases in between. Germline loops: CDR1 SNHLY, CDR2 FYNNEI. CDR3 size: 13 residues. CDR3 coding DNA: TGTGCCAGCAGGAAGGACGGAAACTATGGCTACACCTTC. Amino acid sequence: CASRKDGNYGYTF. Full variable domain (remainder filled in from reference TRBV2 and TRBJ1-2): EPEVTQTPSHQVTQMGQEVILRCVPISNHLYFYWYRQILGQKVEFLVSFYNNEISEKSEIFDDQFSVERPDGSNFTLKIRSTKLEDSAMYFCASRKDGNYGYTFGSGTRLTVV.

This clonotype turned up a few times. Relative to the germline gene, one junction end is altered; a read error may explain this. The V and J genes are TRBV5-5 and TRBJ1-2, with D unresolved. This CDR3 region has 14 residues. Germline V lookup: CDR1 SGHKS, CDR2 YYEKEE (reference sequence). CDR3 in amino acids: CASSHLSVNNGYTF. DNA of the CDR3: TGTGCCAGCAGCCATCTCTCGGTTAACAATGGCTACACCTTC.

This clonotype was detected a few times. The V gene is TRBV28, the J gene TRBJ1-2, with D possibly TRBD1 on 6 matching bases. Germline lookup yields CDR1 MDHEN and CDR2 SYDVKM. V lost 4 bases to trimming and J lost 8 bases, with 20 bases between them. This CDR3 spans 15 amino acids. The CDR3 here is CASSSPRGGRGGYTF. CDR3 in DNA: TGTGCCAGCAGTTCTCCGCGTGGGGGCCGGGGAGGCTACACCTTC.

The V call is TRBV12-3 or TRBV12-4, the J call TRBJ2-1; the match to TRBD2 covers 12 bases. V shed 7 bases and J 7 bases; nucleotides not matched to a gene: 8. There are 15 residues in the CDR3. CDR3 sequence: CASTRLAGVANEQFF. In nucleotides, the CDR3 is TGTGCCAGCACCCGACTAGCGGGGGTGGCTAATGAGCAGTTCTTC.

The chain links TRBV5-1 to TRBJ1-6; 8 bases fit TRBD1. The germline V gene encodes CDR1 SGHRS and CDR2 YFSETQ. V dropped 4 bases and J dropped 9; count of bases not matched to a gene: 9. The CDR3 runs to 15 residues. This CDR3 reads CASSLDRGGGSPLHF. The CDR3 DNA reads as TGCGCCAGCAGCCTAGACAGGGGAGGCGGTTCACCCCTCCACTTT.

CDR3 amino acids: CASSTNKYEQYV. CDR3 bases: TGTGCCAGCAGTACCAATAAGTACGAGCAGTACGTC. The chain employs TRBV12-3 or TRBV12-4 and TRBJ2-5; unclear D gene. The J call may be mistaken, given a closer DNA end match to TRBJ2-7. This CDR3 is built from 12 residues.

The rearrangement joins TRBV6-1 to TRBJ1-3; no clear D gene. Germline values: CDR1 MNHNS, CDR2 SASEGT. The CDR3 extends over 17 amino acids. Deletions cut 7 bases from V and 1 base from J, with 20 bases between. CDR3 nucleotides: TGTGCCAGCAACCCTTTCTCTCTCGCGGCTTCTGGAAACACCATATATTTT. Its translation is CASNPFSLAASGNTIYF.

This clonotype was found a few times. CDR3 loop: CASSTGGALRYGYTF. CDR3 coding DNA: TGTGCCAGTTCGACCGGGGGGGCCCTCCGCTATGGCTACACCTTC. J is TRBJ1-2 and V is TRBV19; D might be TRBD1 (6 bases). CDR3 length: 15 residues. V lost 8 bases, J lost 4 bases, and 20 bases lay in between. Germline assignment: CDR1 LNHDA and CDR2 SQIVND (reference sequence).

The rearrangement uses TRBV7-2 and TRBJ2-3; D not certain. This CDR3 is built from 14 residues. CDR1 and CDR2 (germline): SGHTA, FQGNSA. V was shortened by 2 bases and J by 4 bases, with 10 bases between the two germline ends. The CDR3 here is CASSLISGPDTQYF. DNA for the CDR3: TGTGCCAGCAGCTTAATTTCTGGTCCAGATACGCAGTATTTT.

The chain carries TRBV2 and TRBJ2-5; D might be TRBD2 (5 bases). The CDR3 runs to 13 residues. Germline V gene data show CDR1 as SNHLY and CDR2 as FYNNEI. V was pared by 3 bases and J by 3 bases, with 8 bases between. The CDR3 reads CASSDAGEETQYF. Here the CDR3 DNA reads TGTGCCAGCAGTGACGCGGGCGAAGAGACCCAGTACTTC.

In its sample, this clonotype was seen many times. The V and J genes are TRBV28 and TRBJ1-1; perhaps TRBD1 as D (6 bases). V lost 5 bases, J lost 4 bases, and 14 bases lay in between. The V gene's germline CDR1 is MDHEN and CDR2 SYDVKM. The CDR3 is 14 residues long. CDR3 bases: TGTGCCAGCAGTACTCCAGGGGATGGCACTGAAGCTTTCTTT. This encodes CASSTPGDGTEAFF.

The V call is TRBV27, the J call TRBJ2-3; weak D call: TRBD1 (6 bases). The CDR3 runs 15 residues. Germline V gene data show CDR1 as MNHEY and CDR2 as SMNVEV (reference sequence). Trimming left V 5 bases short and J 2 bases short, with 14 bases between. CDR3 amino acids: CASSGPNRATDTQYF. As DNA, the CDR3 is TGTGCCAGCAGTGGCCCGAACAGGGCCACAGATACGCAGTATTTT.

The chain has TRBV19 and TRBJ2-1; perhaps TRBD1 as D (5 bases). Germline CDR1 reads LNHDA; CDR2 reads SQIVND (reference sequence). The CDR3 length is 14 residues. V was clipped by 11 bases and J by 3 bases, with 17 bases between them. The chain's CDR3 is CARSKGNNYNEQFF. The CDR3 DNA sequence: TGTGCCCGGAGCAAGGGGAACAACTACAATGAGCAGTTCTTC.

The rearrangement joins TRBV5-5 to TRBJ1-4, with 7 bases that match TRBD1. V lost 4 bases, J lost 4 bases, and 7 bases stayed unmatched. CDR1 and CDR2 from the germline V gene are SGHKS and YYEKEE (reference sequence). The CDR3 has 15 residues. The CDR3 sequence is CASSPGGTVNEKLFF. The CDR3, as DNA: TGTGCCAGCAGCCCGGGAGGGACAGTTAATGAAAAACTGTTTTTT.